These T cell receptor beta chains were read from a single sample in a study of T cells in Graves' hyperthyroidism and ophthalmopathy. TCRdb passed the multiplex PCR reads through MiXCR, listing each CDR3 protein once. The repertoire consists of under 250,000 distinct CDR3 sequences, with about 25% occurring once and the leading ten covering about a third. Sample: blood. The receptors shown here come from a woman aged 40 to 50 with Graves' ophthalmopathy. Each CDR3 is given with its conserved first and last residue. A D gene is named only where the DNA matches it firmly. Clone size is not always given. Where it is, it says once, few, many or a class for expanded clones.

d_gene,v_gene,abundance,j_gene,CDR3aa,CDR3nt
.,TRBV29-1,many,TRBJ2-7,CSVVKGFQSYEQYF,TGCAGCGTTGTAAAGGGTTTTCAATCCTACGAGCAGTACTTC
TRBD2,TRBV28,.,TRBJ2-7,CASRFSGTGSSYEQYF,TGTGCCAGCAGGTTTAGCGGGACTGGGAGCTCCTACGAGCAGTACTTC
.,TRBV7-8,many,TRBJ2-7,CASSLAPGRISYEQYF,TGTGCCAGCAGCTTAGCGCCCGGGCGGATATCCTACGAGCAGTACTTC
TRBD1,TRBV28,many,TRBJ2-7,CASSPPMDRVSEQYF,TGTGCCAGCAGTCCGCCGATGGACAGGGTGAGCGAGCAGTACTTC
TRBD2,TRBV12-3/TRBV12-4,.,TRBJ2-5,CASSRKFAREGPETQYF,TGTGCCAGCAGTCGCAAATTCGCGCGGGAGGGCCCAGAGACCCAGTACTTC
TRBD1,TRBV18,many,TRBJ2-7,CASPPGQGKTYEQYF,TGTGCCAGCCCACCGGGACAGGGTAAAACCTACGAGCAGTACTTC
TRBD1,TRBV18,many,TRBJ1-2,CASSQGQASGYTF,TGTGCCAGCTCACAGGGACAGGCCTCGGGCTACACCTTC
.,TRBV6-1,.,TRBJ1-5,CASSELGRNQPQHF,TGTGCCAGCAGTGAACTCGGTCGTAATCAGCCCCAGCATTTT
.,TRBV12-3/TRBV12-4,.,TRBJ1-2,CASSQDFRVRDGYTF,TGTGCCAGCAGTCAGGATTTCAGGGTTCGGGATGGCTACACCTTC
.,TRBV14,many,TRBJ2-7,CASSQEVYEQYF,TGTGCCAGCAGCCAAGAGGTTTACGAGCAGTACTTC